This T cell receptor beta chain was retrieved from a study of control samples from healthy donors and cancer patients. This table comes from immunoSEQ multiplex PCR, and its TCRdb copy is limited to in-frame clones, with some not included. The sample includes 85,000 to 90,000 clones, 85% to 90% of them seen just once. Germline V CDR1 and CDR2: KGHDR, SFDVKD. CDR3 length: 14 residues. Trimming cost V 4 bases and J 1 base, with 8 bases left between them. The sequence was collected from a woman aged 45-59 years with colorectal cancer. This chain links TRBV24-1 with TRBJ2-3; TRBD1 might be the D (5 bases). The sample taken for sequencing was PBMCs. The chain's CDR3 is CATSDKTGTDTQYF. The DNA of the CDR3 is TGTGCCACCAGTGACAAGACAGGCACAGATACGCAGTATTTT.